This T cell receptor beta chain is from a study of beta chain features in type 1 diabetes. About the study: Examined across all samples were roughly 110,000,000 sorted cells.

This CDR3 region has 15 residues. From germline, CDR1 is MNHNY and CDR2 SVGAGI (reference sequence). V lost 2 bases and J lost 7; bases outside the gene matches: 9. Since all of the isolated RNA was reverse transcribed, expressed TCRB transcripts were what got sequenced. Sequencing was performed with immunoSEQ multiplex PCR; in TCRdb, only in-frame clones are kept and a portion is missing. The sample yields 150,000 to 200,000 clones, over 55% seen once. Worth noting for this clone: The antigen remains unidentified.

The study, taken as a whole, reports: Type 1 diabetes patients had moderately but significantly shorter TCRB CDR3s in all four CD4+ subsets.

Sequences were obtained from naive CD4+ T cells from blood. The clonotype originates from a man aged 25-45 years with type 1 diabetes. The rearrangement links TRBV6-6 to TRBJ1-2, with 8 bases fitting TRBD1. This chain's CDR3 is CASSYGTGGVFGYTF. The DNA for the CDR3 is TGTGCCAGCAGTTACGGCACAGGGGGTGTGTTTGGCTACACCTTC.